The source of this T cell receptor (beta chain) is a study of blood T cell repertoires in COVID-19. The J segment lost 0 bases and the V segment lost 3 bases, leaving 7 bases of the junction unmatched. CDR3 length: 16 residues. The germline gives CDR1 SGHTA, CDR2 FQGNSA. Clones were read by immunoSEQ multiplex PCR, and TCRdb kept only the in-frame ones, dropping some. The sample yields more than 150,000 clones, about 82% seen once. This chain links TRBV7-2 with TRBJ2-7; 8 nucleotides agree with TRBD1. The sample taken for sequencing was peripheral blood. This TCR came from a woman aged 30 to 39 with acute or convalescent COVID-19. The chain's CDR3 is CASSFGTGYNSYEQYF. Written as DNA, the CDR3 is TGTGCCAGCAGCTTTGGGACAGGCTACAACTCCTACGAGCAGTACTTC.